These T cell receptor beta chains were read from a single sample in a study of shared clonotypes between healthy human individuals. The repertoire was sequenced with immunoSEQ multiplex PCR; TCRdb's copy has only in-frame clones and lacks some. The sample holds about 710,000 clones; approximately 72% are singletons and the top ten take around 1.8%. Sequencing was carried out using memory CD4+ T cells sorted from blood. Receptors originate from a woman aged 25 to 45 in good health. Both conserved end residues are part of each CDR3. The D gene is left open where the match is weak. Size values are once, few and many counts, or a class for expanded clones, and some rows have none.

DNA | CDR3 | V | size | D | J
TGCGCCAGCAGCCTCTCTGCGGCCCGGGACAGAATCTACGAGCAGTACTTC | CASSLSAARDRIYEQYF | TRBV5-1 | - | TRBD1 | TRBJ2-7
TGTGCCAGCAGCCCGTTGACAGGTCGGATGAAGACCCAGTACTTC | CASSPLTGRMKTQYF | TRBV7-6 | - | - | TRBJ2-5
TGCGCCAGCAATCCGATCCCCGCCTCCAGGGGTGGCAGGGGAGGGAGAGGCTACACCTTC | CASNPIPASRGGRGGRGYTF | TRBV23-1 | - | - | TRBJ1-2
TGTGCCAGCAGTCCCCCCGAGGGGGGACAGTCTTGGGATGGCACTGAAGCTTTCTTT | CASSPPEGGQSWDGTEAFF | TRBV27 | - | TRBD1 | TRBJ1-1
TGTGCCAGCAGCTTAAGACGGACTAGCGGGAATTATTACAATGAGCAGTTCTTC | CASSLRRTSGNYYNEQFF | TRBV11-2 | once | TRBD2 | TRBJ2-1
TGTGCCAGCAGCTTGGGACAGGGTCGGATCGAGCAGTACTTC | CASSLGQGRIEQYF | TRBV7-9 | - | TRBD1 | TRBJ2-7
TGTGCCAGCAGCTTCGTTCGAGGGAGCTCCTACAATGAGCAGTTCTTC | CASSFVRGSSYNEQFF | TRBV5-6 | - | - | TRBJ2-1
TGTGCCAGCAGTTATCGGACAGGGTCCGGAAACACCATATATTTT | CASSYRTGSGNTIYF | TRBV6-6 | - | TRBD1 | TRBJ1-3
TGCGCCAGCAGCCCGGGGGGGAGTCAATTTTACGAGCAGTACTTC | CASSPGGSQFYEQYF | TRBV5-1 | - | TRBD2 | TRBJ2-7
TGTGCCAGCAGTTTCAGAAGGACAACAGGGGAATACACCTTC | CASSFRRTTGEYTF | TRBV28 | once | TRBD1 | TRBJ1-2
TGTGCCAGCAGTTACTCCACAGGGAGAGCCTACGAGCAGTACTTC | CASSYSTGRAYEQYF | TRBV6-5 | - | - | TRBJ2-7
TGTGCCGGGGGGCGGACAGCGAGCTCCTACGAGCAGTACTTC | CAGGRTASSYEQYF | TRBV6-1 | - | - | TRBJ2-7
TGTGCCAGCAGTGAATTAGGGGGCGGGAGGACCACAGATACGCAGTATTTT | CASSELGGGRTTDTQYF | TRBV2 | - | - | TRBJ2-3
TGCAGCGTTGGCGAGGGGGTCGACGAGCAGTACTTC | CSVGEGVDEQYF | TRBV29-1 | - | - | TRBJ2-7